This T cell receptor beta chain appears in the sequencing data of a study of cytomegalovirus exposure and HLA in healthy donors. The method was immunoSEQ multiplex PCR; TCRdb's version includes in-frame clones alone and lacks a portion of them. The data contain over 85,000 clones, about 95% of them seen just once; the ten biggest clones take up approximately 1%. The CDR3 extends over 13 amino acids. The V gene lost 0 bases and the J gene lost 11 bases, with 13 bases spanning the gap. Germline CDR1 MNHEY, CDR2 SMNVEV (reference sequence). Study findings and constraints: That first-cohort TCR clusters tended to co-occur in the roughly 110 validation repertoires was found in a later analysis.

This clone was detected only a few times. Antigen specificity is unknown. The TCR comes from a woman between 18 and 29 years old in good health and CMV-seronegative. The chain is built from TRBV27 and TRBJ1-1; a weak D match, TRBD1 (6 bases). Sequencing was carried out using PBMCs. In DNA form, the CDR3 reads TGTGCCAGCAGTTTATCCGGGGGGCGAAGGGCTTTCTTT. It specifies CASSLSGGRRAFF.